This T cell receptor (beta chain) was recorded in a study of cytomegalovirus exposure and HLA in healthy donors. Study observations and caveats: Indistinguishable V segments such as TRBV6-2 and TRBV6-3 were excluded. Previous analysis showed most TCR beta V segments were productive about 90% or about 30% of the time. An analysis was carried out later, and it reportedly showed fewer N-insertions in an Asian-associated ancestry cluster than the 666-donor mean. Immune exposure was documented only through CMV serostatus.

The PCR ran on 60 Vbeta and 13 Jbeta primers. Method: immunoSEQ multiplex PCR; TCRdb's copy keeps in-frame clones and lacks some. The sample holds around 120,000 clones; 60% to 85% are singletons and the top ten take around 3%. A word on this clone: The antigen remains unidentified.

Germline assignment: CDR1 SNHLY and CDR2 FYNNEI. CDR3 length: 12 amino acids. With 5 bases removed from V and 6 bases from J, the gap between germline ends came to 10 bases. The clonotype originates from a woman aged 35 to 49 in good health and CMV-seropositive. This chain joins TRBV2 and TRBJ1-1; the D is unclear. The material sequenced was PBMCs. CDR3: CASSPGSPEAFF. Here the CDR3 DNA reads TGTGCCAGCAGTCCCGGGAGCCCTGAAGCTTTCTTT.